This T cell receptor (beta chain) was captured in a study of molecular identifiers for immune sequencing clone quantification. Across the study: In the replicates, RNA derived from about 19,000 or 110,000 naive CD8 cells was divided into five parts, and four were sequenced.

TCRdb called the PCR reads again in MiXCR, with one record for every CDR3 protein. The sample records approximately 500,000 distinct CDR3 sequences, around 23% being singletons. The CDR3 has 15 residues. Per the germline V gene, CDR1 is MGHDK and CDR2 is SYGVNS. Trimming removed 2 bases at V and 9 bases at J, with 14 bases between. Study outcomes and limitations: Clones that had above 20 RNA copies took up over 99% of effector molecules but under 1% in naive cells. Identical TCR molecules sharing a barcode could underestimate highly expanded clone sizes.

To note about this clonotype: Its specificity is unknown.

The chain couples TRBV25-1 to TRBJ1-6, with D possibly TRBD1 on 6 matching bases. The sequence was collected from a human donor in good health. Some libraries in this study had Jurkat cell RNA spiked in. Sample: naive CD8+ T cells from blood, with Jurkat cell RNA spiked in. The subset is: FACS-sorted CD8+CD4-CCR7+CD45RA+ naive T cells. This chain's CDR3 is CASSEGVQGSSPLHF. The CDR3 nucleotides read TGTGCCAGCAGTGAAGGTGTGCAGGGGAGTTCACCCCTCCACTTT. The variable domain in full, with the rest retrieved from reference TRBV25-1 and TRBJ1-6, is EADIYQTPRYLVIGTGKKITLECSQTMGHDKMYWYQQDPGMELHLIHYSYGVNSTEKGDLSSESTVSRIRTEHFPLTLESARPSHTSQYLCASSEGVQGSSPLHFGNGTRLTVT.